This is a list of T cell receptor beta chains from one sample in a study of tumor-infiltrating lymphocytes in primary liver carcinoma. MiXCR was run by TCRdb on the multiplex PCR reads, yielding one entry per CDR3 protein. The sample records almost 200,000 distinct CDR3 sequences, about two thirds being singletons. Sequenced: peripheral blood. The receptors stem from a woman aged 55 to 70 with primary liver carcinoma and hepatitis B virus infection. Each CDR3 is given without its conserved first and last residue. The size field is filled for only some rows; it gives once, few, many or a size class.

V gene	J gene	clone size	CDR3 protein
TRBV6-1	TRBJ1-2	few	ASSRETNYGYT
TRBV12-3/TRBV12-4	TRBJ2-7	.	VSSLGTGSYEQY
TRBV6-5	TRBJ2-1	.	ASSPGTPLRIDSEQL
TRBV11-3	TRBJ2-5	.	ASSIIATGNGETQY
TRBV11-2	TRBJ2-2	.	AISSPLAGVQGELF
TRBV24-1	TRBJ2-1	.	ATSGGVSDEQF
TRBV11-2	TRBJ2-2	.	ASSSSTGGAGELF
TRBV11-2	TRBJ1-4	few	ASSFGGPDEKLF
TRBV6-2/TRBV6-3	TRBJ2-1	once	ASTAGFGGEQF
TRBV11-2	TRBJ2-3	once	ASSPLDTRY
TRBV28	TRBJ2-1	.	ASSFGGGEQF
TRBV7-9	TRBJ1-3	few	ASSFDRTANTIY
TRBV5-4	TRBJ1-3	.	ASSLAAAGNTIY
TRBV29-1	TRBJ2-1	.	SSWGPSSSYNEQF
TRBV5-6	TRBJ2-5	.	ASSWGGTFVYQETQY
TRBV29-1	TRBJ1-2	once	GVEGLGQGVYGYT
TRBV6-1	TRBJ1-1	.	ASPRTGGTEAF
TRBV7-8	TRBJ2-3	.	ANSYDMVADTQY
TRBV11-3	TRBJ1-2	.	ASSLGTFAYT
TRBV5-4	TRBJ2-1	many	ASSAASGSYNEQF
TRBV6-6	TRBJ2-1	many	ASSYRDRRVDEQF
TRBV11-3	TRBJ2-1	.	ASNATSGGRYSEQF
TRBV11-2	TRBJ2-2	.	ASSPTVSNTRELF
TRBV10-3	TRBJ2-7	many	AISGSESQANTYEQY